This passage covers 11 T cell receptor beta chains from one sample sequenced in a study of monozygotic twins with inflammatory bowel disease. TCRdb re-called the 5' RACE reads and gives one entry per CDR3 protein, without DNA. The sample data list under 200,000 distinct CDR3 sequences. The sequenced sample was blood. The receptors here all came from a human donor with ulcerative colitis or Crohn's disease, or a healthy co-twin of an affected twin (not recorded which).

The CDR3 reads CASGGVGQGVNEQFF. The chain couples TRBV5-1 to TRBJ2-1; lacking DNA, the TRBD1 call made by TCRdb goes unchecked. CDR1 is SGHRS and CDR2 is YFSETQ in the germline V gene. The CDR3 extends over 15 amino acids.

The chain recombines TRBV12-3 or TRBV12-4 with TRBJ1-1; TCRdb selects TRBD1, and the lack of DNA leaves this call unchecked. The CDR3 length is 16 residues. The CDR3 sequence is CASSHPLGGMGTEAFF.

CDR3 sequence: CASSSSGTEGNTIYF. The V gene is TRBV5-1, the J gene TRBJ1-3; TCRdb names TRBD1, which stays unverified in the absence of DNA. This CDR3 is built from 15 residues. CDR1 SGHRS and CDR2 YFSETQ come from the germline V gene. The whole variable domain, remainder taken from reference TRBV5-1 and TRBJ1-3, is KAGVTQTPRYLIKTRGQQVTLSCSPISGHRSVSWYQQTPGQGLQFLFEYFSETQRNKGNFPGRFSGRQFSNSRSEMNVSTLELGDSALYLCASSSSGTEGNTIYFGEGSWLTVV.

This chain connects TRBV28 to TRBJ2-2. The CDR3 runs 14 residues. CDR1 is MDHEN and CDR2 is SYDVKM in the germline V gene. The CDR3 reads CASRRRLNTGELFF.

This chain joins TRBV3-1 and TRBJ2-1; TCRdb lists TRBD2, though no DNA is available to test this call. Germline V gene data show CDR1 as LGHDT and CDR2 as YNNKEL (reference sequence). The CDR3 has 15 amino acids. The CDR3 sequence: CASSGEGGRYNEQFF.

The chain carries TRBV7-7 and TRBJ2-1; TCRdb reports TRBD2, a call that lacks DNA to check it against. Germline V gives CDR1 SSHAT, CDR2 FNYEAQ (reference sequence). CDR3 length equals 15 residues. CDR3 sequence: CASSLGGRQYNEQFF.

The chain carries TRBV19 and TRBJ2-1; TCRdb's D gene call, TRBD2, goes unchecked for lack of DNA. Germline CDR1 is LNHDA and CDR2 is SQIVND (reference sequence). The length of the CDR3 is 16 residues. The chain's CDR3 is CASSPTKRERLDEQFF.

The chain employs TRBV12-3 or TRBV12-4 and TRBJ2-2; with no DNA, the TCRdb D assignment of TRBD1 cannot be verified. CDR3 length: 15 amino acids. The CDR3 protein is CASSLSRGNTGELFF.

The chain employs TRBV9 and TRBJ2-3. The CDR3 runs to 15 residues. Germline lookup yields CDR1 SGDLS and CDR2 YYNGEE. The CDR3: CASSVLVKGTDTQYF. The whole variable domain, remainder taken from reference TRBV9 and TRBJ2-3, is DSGVTQTPKHLITATGQRVTLRCSPRSGDLSVYWYQQSLDQGLQFLIQYYNGEERAKGNILERFSAQQFPDLHSELNLSSLELGDSALYFCASSVLVKGTDTQYFGPGTRLTVL.

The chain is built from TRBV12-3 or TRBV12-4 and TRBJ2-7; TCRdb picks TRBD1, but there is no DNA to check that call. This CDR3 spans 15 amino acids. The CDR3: CASSPRQGLKDEQYF.

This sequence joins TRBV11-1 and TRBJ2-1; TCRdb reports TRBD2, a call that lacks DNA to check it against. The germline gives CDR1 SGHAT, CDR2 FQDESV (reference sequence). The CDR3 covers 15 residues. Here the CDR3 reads CASSQTSGSSREQFF.